This T cell receptor (beta chain) was recovered during a study of cytomegalovirus exposure and HLA in healthy donors. About the research overall: An early release of data contained about 85 million unique TCRs, which came from HLA-typed donors.

General study findings and limits: Per a prior analysis, the majority of TCR beta V segments were productive roughly 90% or roughly 30% of the time.

Comments on this clone: Its antigen is not known.

Amplification used 60 Vbeta primers and 13 Jbeta primers. TCRdb keeps only in-frame clones here, not all; method: immunoSEQ multiplex PCR. The table records about 260,000 clones, roughly two thirds of them present only once. V lost 4 bases, J lost 0 bases, and 21 bases lay in between. The length of the CDR3 is 18 residues. The germline V gene has CDR1 LNHDA and CDR2 SQIVND (reference sequence). The rearrangement links TRBV19 to TRBJ1-1; D might be TRBD1 (5 bases). The sample comprised PBMCs. The sequence was obtained from a female donor in good health and CMV-seronegative. The CDR3 sequence is CASSTFPSGRAMNTEAFF. For the CDR3, the DNA is TGTGCCAGTAGTACCTTCCCCTCAGGGAGGGCAATGAACACTGAAGCTTTCTTT. The variable domain in full, with the rest retrieved from reference TRBV19 and TRBJ1-1, is DGGITQSPKYLFRKEGQNVTLSCEQNLNHDAMYWYRQDPGQGLRLIYYSQIVNDFQKGDIAEGYSVSREKKESFPLTVTSAQKNPTAFYLCASSTFPSGRAMNTEAFFGQGTRLTVV.